This entry is about one T cell receptor beta chain. The antigen is unknown. TCRdb re-called the 5' RACE reads through MiXCR, storing one row per CDR3 protein. The sample lists about 580,000 distinct CDR3 sequences, about 15% seen once, with 15% to 20% in the top ten. These data are taken from a study of T cells after yellow fever vaccination. Findings and caveats of the study: Only a minor proportion of clonotypes was detected across both CD4 and CD8 compartments.

This TCR derives from a man between 18 and 35 years old who received the YFV17D yellow fever vaccine. The sequences come from PBMCs, collected less than 6 days after the first yellow fever vaccination.

CDR3 loop: CASSQVGRSNTGELFF. CDR3 nucleotides: TGCGCCAGCAGCCAAGTTGGACGGTCGAACACCGGGGAGCTGTTTTTT. This sequence joins TRBV4-1 and TRBJ2-2, with no clear D. Trimming took 1 base from V and 0 from J, leaving 9 bases between them. This CDR3 contains 16 residues. The germline CDR1 and CDR2 sequences are MGHRA and YSYEKL.